The present TCR beta chain was sequenced within a study of glioma-infiltrating T cells after dendritic cell vaccination. On the study more broadly: Autologous tumor lysate-pulsed dendritic cell vaccination was given between the early 2000s and the early 2010s. Monocyte-derived dendritic cells, cultured 6 to 8 days with IL-4 and GM-CSF, were pulsed with autologous tumor lysate.

The CDR3 is made up of 15 amino acids. Trimming removed 4 bases from V and 5 bases from J, with 15 bases in between. CDR1 is MNHEY and CDR2 is SVGAGI in the germline V gene. Amplification used 60 V beta primers and 13 J beta primers. Assay used: immunoSEQ multiplex PCR; TCRdb lists only in-frame clones, some missing. The table includes around 72,000 clones, roughly 79% detected once. The study's findings and limits: Survival was not directly related to TCR clonality in these patients.

Concerning this clone itself: What it recognizes is unknown.

The sequenced sample was blood, obtained before dendritic cell vaccination. The chain joins TRBV6-5 to TRBJ1-3, with D unresolved. The clonotype comes from a human donor with glioblastoma. The CDR3 protein is CASSSSRLTRNTIYF. The CDR3 coding sequence is TGTGCCAGCAGTTCTAGCAGGTTAACTCGAAACACCATATATTTT.